This T cell receptor beta chain was recovered during a study of regulatory T cells in long-lasting Graves disease. Germline V lookup: CDR1 PRHDT, CDR2 FYEKMQ (reference sequence). The CDR3 is 12 residues long. Trimming cost V 4 bases and J 0 bases, with 4 bases left between them. Overall study findings and caveats: Favoring TRBV28, TRBJ1-2 and TRBJ2-5 was a feature seen in persistent disease. Having few samples may have compromised the accuracy.

Time point given: newly diagnosed GD, antithyroid drugs for less than 3 months. The TCR library was made from RNA extracted from PBMCs. Arm-PCR of CDR3 regions with iRepertoire HTBI primers generated TCR beta libraries. MiXCR was run by TCRdb on the multiplex PCR reads, yielding one entry per CDR3 protein. The sample records 200,000 to 250,000 distinct CDR3 sequences, roughly a fifth being singletons. In its sample, this clonotype was seen many times. Its specificity is unknown. In addition, the sample was reused for a study of T cells in Graves' hyperthyroidism and ophthalmopathy. This second study notes: A first-round RT-PCR of the TCR CDR3 used the HTBI primer set. Within blood appeared most thyroid clonotypes that had expanded above 0.001.

The TCR was taken from a woman aged 30 to 39 with Graves disease. The sample was peripheral blood mononuclear cells (PBMCs), taken at new diagnosis, from a patient treated with antithyroid drugs. The chain links TRBV13 to TRBJ2-7; D is undetermined. The CDR3 sequence is CASSSPSYEQYF. The CDR3 bases are TGTGCCAGCAGCTCCCCCTCCTACGAGCAGTACTTC.